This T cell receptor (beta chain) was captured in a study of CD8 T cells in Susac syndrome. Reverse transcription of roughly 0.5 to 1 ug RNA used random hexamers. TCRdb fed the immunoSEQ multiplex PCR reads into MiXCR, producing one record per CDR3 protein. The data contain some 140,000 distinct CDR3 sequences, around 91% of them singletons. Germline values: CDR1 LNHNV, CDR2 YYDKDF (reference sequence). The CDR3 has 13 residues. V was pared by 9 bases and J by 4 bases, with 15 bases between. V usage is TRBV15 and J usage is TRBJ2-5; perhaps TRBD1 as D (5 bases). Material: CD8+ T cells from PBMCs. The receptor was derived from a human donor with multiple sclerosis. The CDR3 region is CATGLGITETQYF. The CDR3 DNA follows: TGTGCCACGGGGCTAGGTATTACAGAGACCCAGTACTTC. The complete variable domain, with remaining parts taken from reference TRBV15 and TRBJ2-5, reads DAMVIQNPRYQVTQFGKPVTLSCSQTLNHNVMYWYQQKSSQAPKLLFHYYDKDFNNEADTPDNFQSRRPNTSFCFLDIRSPGLGDTAMYLCATGLGITETQYFGPGTRLLVL.